A selection of T cell receptor beta chains follows, all from one sample in a study of control samples from healthy donors and cancer patients. Some clones are missing from TCRdb's copy, which holds only in-frame ones; the method was immunoSEQ multiplex PCR. The table records roughly 20,000 clones, approximately 82% of them present only once. Sequencing was performed on PBMCs. The receptor source for this set is a man aged 80 or over with head and neck cancer. CDR3s include the opening cysteine and the closing phenylalanine or tryptophan. Each record gives: V gene, clone size, J gene, CDR3 protein. Clone size is shown for a subset of rows, as once, few, many or a class of expanded clone.

TRBV6-5,NA,TRBJ2-7,CASREASGSTYEQYF
TRBV19,NA,TRBJ1-1,CASSMFRWTEAFF
TRBV9,once,TRBJ2-5,CASSVGGSSETQYF
TRBV7-9,NA,TRBJ1-1,CASSLGRGNTEAFF
TRBV4-3,NA,TRBJ2-1,CASSQERSTSSYNEQFF
TRBV29-1,NA,TRBJ2-3,CSVEGGRGLSTDTQYF
TRBV12-3/TRBV12-4,NA,TRBJ1-6,CASSLNEGSPLHF
TRBV4-3,once,TRBJ2-7,CASSQESLDGYEQYF
TRBV19,few,TRBJ2-7,CASSPRIGDEQYF
TRBV7-9,NA,TRBJ2-1,CASSSGQGSYNEQFF
TRBV4-3,NA,TRBJ2-5,CASSQDDGETQYF
TRBV20-1,few,TRBJ2-7,CSASDRNEQYF
TRBV10-3,NA,TRBJ1-5,CAISESSYNQPQHF
TRBV19,NA,TRBJ2-1,CASSIMGPGDNEQFF
TRBV7-9,NA,TRBJ2-5,CASSPGAETQYF
TRBV9,NA,TRBJ2-3,CASSPRLGSTDTQYF
TRBV28,NA,TRBJ2-7,CASKEGGAAYEQYF
TRBV7-6,NA,TRBJ2-3,CASSPVIAGGKDTQYF
TRBV19,NA,TRBJ2-3,CASSIGRLADTQYF
TRBV27,NA,TRBJ2-7,CASSEHGSSYEQYF
TRBV24-1,NA,TRBJ2-2,CATSDLGRNTGELFF
TRBV18,NA,TRBJ1-2,CASSREKGYGYTF
TRBV3-1/TRBV3-2,NA,TRBJ1-5,CASSQDRGEQPQHF
TRBV3-1/TRBV3-2,NA,TRBJ1-2,CASSQERYGYTF
TRBV6-2/TRBV6-3,NA,TRBJ2-1,CASSYEGREQFF
TRBV3-1/TRBV3-2,NA,TRBJ1-1,CASSQDQETEAFF
TRBV11-3,NA,TRBJ2-1,CASSDYRNEQFF
TRBV7-2,few,TRBJ1-5,CASSSTGQPQHF
TRBV5-8,NA,TRBJ1-6,CASSWGTGTNSPLHF
TRBV2,hyperexpanded,TRBJ1-2,CASSLGYTF
TRBV19,few,TRBJ1-1,CASSIANPGRNTEAFF
TRBV7-2,NA,TRBJ2-7,CASSLGTGQTYEQYF